This T cell receptor (beta chain) was recorded in a study of Ad26.COV2.S vaccination and SARS-CoV-2 variants. Study findings and constraints: Quantification of TCR breadth and depth may have yielded underestimates of total T cell responses.

Described treatment: roughly 19 received Ad26.COV2.S at low or high dose, single or two shots; about five received placebo; per-sample allocation not given. Vaccine and placebo recipients were sampled on day 63 after the first injection. Trimming removed 0 bases from V and 8 bases from J, with 13 bases in between. Germline V gene data show CDR1 as SNHLY and CDR2 as FYNNEI. The CDR3 contains 15 residues. The protocol was immunoSEQ multiplex PCR, while the TCRdb copy is restricted to in-frame clones and leaves out a portion. The sample yields 300,000 to 400,000 clones, about nine tenths seen once. A note on this clone: Antigen unknown.

Sequencing was performed on peripheral blood, taken in a trial of Ad26.COV2.S vaccine versus placebo. The source is a person between 18 and 60 years old who received the Ad26.COV2.S COVID-19 vaccine or a placebo. The chain carries TRBV2 and TRBJ1-4, with D unclear. DNA of the CDR3: TGTGCCAGCAGTGAAGCGCTCAGCGGAGGCGAAAAACTGTTTTTT. This encodes CASSEALSGGEKLFF.